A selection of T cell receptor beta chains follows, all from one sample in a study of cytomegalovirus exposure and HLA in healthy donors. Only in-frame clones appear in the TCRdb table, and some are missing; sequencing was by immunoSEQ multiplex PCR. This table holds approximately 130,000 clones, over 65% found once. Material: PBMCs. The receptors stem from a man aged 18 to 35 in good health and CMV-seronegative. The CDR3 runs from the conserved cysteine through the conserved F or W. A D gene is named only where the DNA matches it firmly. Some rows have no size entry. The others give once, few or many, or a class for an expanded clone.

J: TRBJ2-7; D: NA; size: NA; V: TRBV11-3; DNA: TGTGCCAGCAGCTTAGCGAGGGCGGGCGAGCAGTACTTC; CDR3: CASSLARAGEQYF
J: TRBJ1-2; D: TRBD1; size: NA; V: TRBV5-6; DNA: TGTGCCAGCAGCTACACAGGGGGAAGTGGCTACACCTTC; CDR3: CASSYTGGSGYTF
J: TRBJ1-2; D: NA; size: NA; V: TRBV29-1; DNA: TGCAGCGTTTCGGACTGGTCGAACTATGGCTACACCTTC; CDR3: CSVSDWSNYGYTF
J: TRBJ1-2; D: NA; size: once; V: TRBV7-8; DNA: TGTGCCAGCAGCTTAGGGGCGGGGGCTAACTATGGCTACACCTTC; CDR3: CASSLGAGANYGYTF
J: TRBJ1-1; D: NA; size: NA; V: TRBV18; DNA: TGTGCCAGCTCCCCCACGAACATAAACACTGAAGCTTTCTTT; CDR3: CASSPTNINTEAFF
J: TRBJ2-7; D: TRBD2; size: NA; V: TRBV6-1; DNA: TGTGCCAGCACCGAACTAGCGGGGGGTCCCTACGAGCAGTACTTC; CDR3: CASTELAGGPYEQYF
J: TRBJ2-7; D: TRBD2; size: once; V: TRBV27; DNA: TGTGCCAGCAGTTCCTACGGGGGGTACTACGAGCAGTACTTC; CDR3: CASSSYGGYYEQYF
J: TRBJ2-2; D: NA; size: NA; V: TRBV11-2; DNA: TGTGCCAGCAGCCTCCACCGGGGATCCGGGGAGCTGTTTTTT; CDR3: CASSLHRGSGELFF
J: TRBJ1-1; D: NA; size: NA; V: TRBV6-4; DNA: TGTGCCAGCAGGGTGAATGAGGGGGTCGGCACTGAAGCTTTCTTT; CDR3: CASRVNEGVGTEAFF
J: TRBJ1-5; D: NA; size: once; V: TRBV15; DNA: TGTGCCACCAGCAGTTGGGCCACTCCCAATCAGCCCCAGCATTTT; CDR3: CATSSWATPNQPQHF
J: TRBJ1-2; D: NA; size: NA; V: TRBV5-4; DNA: TGTGCCAGCAGCTTGGCTAGTAGTTATAACTATGGCTACACCTTC; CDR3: CASSLASSYNYGYTF
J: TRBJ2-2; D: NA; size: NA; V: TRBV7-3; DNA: TGTGCCAGCAGCTCTAAGCCCGGGGAGCTGTTTTTT; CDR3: CASSSKPGELFF
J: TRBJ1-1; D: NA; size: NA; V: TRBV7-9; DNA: TGTGCCAGCAGCTTATTAGAGAACACTGAAGCTTTCTTT; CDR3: CASSLLENTEAFF
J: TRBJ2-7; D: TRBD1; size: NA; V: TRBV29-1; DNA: TGCAGCGTTCGGACAGGGGGCTACGAGCAGTACTTC; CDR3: CSVRTGGYEQYF
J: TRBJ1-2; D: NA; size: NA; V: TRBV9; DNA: TGTGCCAGCAGCCCACAATTGACGGGTCGCGCTAACTATGGCTACACCTTC; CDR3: CASSPQLTGRANYGYTF
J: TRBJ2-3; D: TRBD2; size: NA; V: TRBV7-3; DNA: TGTGCCAGCAGCTTAAAGCCCTTAGCGGGGGGCCTTGTGGATACGCAGTATTTT; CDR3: CASSLKPLAGGLVDTQYF
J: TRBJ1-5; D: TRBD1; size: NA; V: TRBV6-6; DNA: TGTGCCAGCAGGACAGGGGGGAGCAATCAGCCCCAGCATTTT; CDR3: CASRTGGSNQPQHF
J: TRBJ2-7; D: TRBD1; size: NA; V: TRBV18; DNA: TGTGCCAGCTCGCCCGACTCGGGACAGGGATACTACGAGCAGTACTTC; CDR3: CASSPDSGQGYYEQYF
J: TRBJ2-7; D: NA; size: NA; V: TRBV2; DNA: TGTGCCAGCAGTGACAGGGGTAAGGACGAGCAGTACTTC; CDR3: CASSDRGKDEQYF
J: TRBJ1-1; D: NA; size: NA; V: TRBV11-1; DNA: TGTGCCAGCAGCTCACAGGGACCTGAAGCTTTCTTT; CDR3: CASSSQGPEAFF
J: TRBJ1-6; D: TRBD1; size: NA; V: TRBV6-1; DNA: TGTGCCAGCATTCGGGACAGCATATTAAATTCACCCCTCCACTTT; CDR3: CASIRDSILNSPLHF
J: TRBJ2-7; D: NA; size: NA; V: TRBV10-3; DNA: TGTGCCATCAGGCAGGGATCCTACGAGCAGTACTTC; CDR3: CAIRQGSYEQYF
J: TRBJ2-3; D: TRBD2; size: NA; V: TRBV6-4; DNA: TGTGCCAGCAGTGATCTAGCGGGGGGAACAGATACGCAGTATTTT; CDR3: CASSDLAGGTDTQYF
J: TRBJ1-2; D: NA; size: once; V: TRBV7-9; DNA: TGTGCCAGCAGCTTAAGACAGTCCTATGGCTACACCTTC; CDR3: CASSLRQSYGYTF
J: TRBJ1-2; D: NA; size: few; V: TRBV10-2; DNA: TGCGCCAGCGGAGCATTCAACTATGGCTACACCTTC; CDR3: CASGAFNYGYTF
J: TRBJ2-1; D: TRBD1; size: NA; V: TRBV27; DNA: TGTGCCAGCAGAAGGACAGGGGGGAATGAGCAGTTCTTC; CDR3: CASRRTGGNEQFF
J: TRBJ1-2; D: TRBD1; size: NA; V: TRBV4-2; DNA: TGTGCCAGCAGCCCTTCCGAAGGGACAGGCACAGGTGGCTACACCTTC; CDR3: CASSPSEGTGTGGYTF
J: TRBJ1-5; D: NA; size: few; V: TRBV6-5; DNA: TGTGCCAGCAGTTACGTAGGGGGTCAGCCCCAGCATTTT; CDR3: CASSYVGGQPQHF
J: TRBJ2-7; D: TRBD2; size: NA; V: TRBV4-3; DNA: TGCGCCAGCAGCCAAGGACTAGCGGGGAGCCACGAGCAGTACTTC; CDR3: CASSQGLAGSHEQYF
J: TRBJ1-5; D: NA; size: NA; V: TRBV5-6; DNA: TGTGCCAGCAGCTCCAGAAATAGCAATCAGCCCCAGCATTTT; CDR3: CASSSRNSNQPQHF
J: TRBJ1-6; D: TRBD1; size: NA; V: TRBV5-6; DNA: TGTGCCAGCAGCCCTCGGACAGGGGGCGTCTATAATTCACCCCTCCACTTT; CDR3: CASSPRTGGVYNSPLHF
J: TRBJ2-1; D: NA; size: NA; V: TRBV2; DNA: TGTGCCAGCAGTGACGGGGTAGGTGAGCAGTTCTTC; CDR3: CASSDGVGEQFF
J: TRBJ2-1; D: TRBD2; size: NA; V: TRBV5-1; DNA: TGCGCCAGCAGCTTGGGTGGGACTAGAGACAATGAGCAGTTCTTC; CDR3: CASSLGGTRDNEQFF
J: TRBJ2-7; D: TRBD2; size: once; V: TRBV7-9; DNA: TGTGCCAGCCTAAGCGGGGGGGCCGAATACGAGCAGTACTTC; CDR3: CASLSGGAEYEQYF
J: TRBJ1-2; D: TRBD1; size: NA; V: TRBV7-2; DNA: TGTGCCAGCAGGACAGGGGGCGCGGTCTATGGCTACACCTTC; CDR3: CASRTGGAVYGYTF
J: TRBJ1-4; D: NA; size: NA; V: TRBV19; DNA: TGTGCCAGTAGTATAGGCAGGGCCGTCCGGACCACAGAAAAACTGTTTTTT; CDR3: CASSIGRAVRTTEKLFF
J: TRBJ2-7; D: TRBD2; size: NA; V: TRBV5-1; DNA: TGCGCCAGCAGCAATAGCGGGGGGGCTTACGAGCAGTACTTC; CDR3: CASSNSGGAYEQYF
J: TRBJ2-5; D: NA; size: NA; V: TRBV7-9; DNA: TGTTCCAGCAGCTTAGTCGTCGAGACCCAGTACTTC; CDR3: CSSSLVVETQYF
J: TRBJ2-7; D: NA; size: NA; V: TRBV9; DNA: TGTGCCAGCAGCGTAGTCGACAGAGATACGCAGCAGTACTTC; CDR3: CASSVVDRDTQQYF
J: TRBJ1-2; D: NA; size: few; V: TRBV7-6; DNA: TGTGCCAGCAGCCAAAGCGAAAGCAACTATGGCTACACCTTC; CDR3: CASSQSESNYGYTF
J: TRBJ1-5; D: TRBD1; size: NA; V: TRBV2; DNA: TGTGCCAGCCAGGGACAGCTTAGCAATCAGCCCCAGCATTTT; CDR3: CASQGQLSNQPQHF
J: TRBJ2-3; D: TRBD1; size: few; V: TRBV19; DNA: TGTGCCAGTAGAGACAGGGGAGGAGGAGATACGCAGTATTTT; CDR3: CASRDRGGGDTQYF
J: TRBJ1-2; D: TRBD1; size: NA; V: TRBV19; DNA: TGTGCCAGTAGTTCCGACAGGGGGCTGGGCTACACCTTC; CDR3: CASSSDRGLGYTF
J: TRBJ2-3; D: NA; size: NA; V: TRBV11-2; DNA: TGTGCCAGCAGCTTAGTCGGGGGGCCCACAGATACGCAGTATTTT; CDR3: CASSLVGGPTDTQYF
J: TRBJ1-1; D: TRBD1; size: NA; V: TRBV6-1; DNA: TGTGCCACCCTTTTGACAGGGGTGAACACTGAAGCTTTCTTT; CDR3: CATLLTGVNTEAFF
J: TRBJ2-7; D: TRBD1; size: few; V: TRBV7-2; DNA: TGTGCCAGCAGCTTAGAACAGGGGGGCTACGAGCAGTACTTC; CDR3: CASSLEQGGYEQYF
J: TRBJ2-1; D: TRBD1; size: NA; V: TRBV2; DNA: TGTGCCAGCAGTGCCCAACAGGGGGCGATTGGCAATGAGCAGTTCTTC; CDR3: CASSAQQGAIGNEQFF
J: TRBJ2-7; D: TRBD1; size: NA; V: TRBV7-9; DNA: TGTGCCAGCAGCTTAGCCAGGGGGCTCGACGAGCAGTACTTC; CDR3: CASSLARGLDEQYF
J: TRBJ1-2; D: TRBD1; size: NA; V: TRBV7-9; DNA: TGTGCCAGTACAGGGGGCGAACTCTATGGCTACACCTTC; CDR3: CASTGGELYGYTF
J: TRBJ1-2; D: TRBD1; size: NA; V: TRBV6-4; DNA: TGTGCCAGCAGACCCATAGGACAGGGAGGCTATGGCTACACCTTC; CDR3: CASRPIGQGGYGYTF
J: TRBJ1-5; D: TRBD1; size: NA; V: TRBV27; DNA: TGTGCCAGCAGCCCGGGACAGGGAAGCAATCAGCCCCAGCATTTT; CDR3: CASSPGQGSNQPQHF
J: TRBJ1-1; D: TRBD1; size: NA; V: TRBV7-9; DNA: TGTGCCAGCAGTCCAACAGGGGGCACTGAAGCTTTCTTT; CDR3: CASSPTGGTEAFF
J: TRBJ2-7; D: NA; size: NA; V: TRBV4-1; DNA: TGCGCCAGCAGCCAAGCGCAGGTCGCCTACGAGCAGTACTTC; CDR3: CASSQAQVAYEQYF
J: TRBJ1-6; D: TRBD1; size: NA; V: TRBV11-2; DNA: TGTGCCAGCAACCTAGGACAGGCCTTTTCACCCCTCCACTTT; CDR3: CASNLGQAFSPLHF
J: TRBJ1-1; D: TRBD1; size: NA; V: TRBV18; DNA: TGTGCCAGCTCAAAGACAGGGCAGAACACTGAAGCTTTCTTT; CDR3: CASSKTGQNTEAFF
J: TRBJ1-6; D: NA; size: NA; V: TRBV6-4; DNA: TGTGCCAGCAGTGAGGGCCGGGGTGGCAATTCACCCCTCCACTTT; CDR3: CASSEGRGGNSPLHF
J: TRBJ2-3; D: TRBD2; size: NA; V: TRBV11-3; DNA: TGTGCCAGCAGCTTAGGGGGGGGGAGCACAGATACGCAGTATTTT; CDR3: CASSLGGGSTDTQYF
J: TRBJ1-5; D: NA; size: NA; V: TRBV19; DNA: TGTGCCAGTAGTGCCTGGCGGGGGACTGGCAATCAGCCCCAGCATTTT; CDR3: CASSAWRGTGNQPQHF
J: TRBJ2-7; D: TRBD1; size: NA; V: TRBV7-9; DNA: TGTGCCAGCAGCTCCACTCGGACAGGAAGCTCCTACGAGCAGTACTTC; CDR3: CASSSTRTGSSYEQYF
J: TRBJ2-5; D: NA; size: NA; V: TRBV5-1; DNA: TGCGCCAGCAGCTCCTTGGACAGTCAAGAGACCCAGTACTTC; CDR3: CASSSLDSQETQYF